A single sample is the source of the 32 T cell receptor beta chains below, sequenced in a study of blood T cells in healthy people across ages (dated by TCRdb to the mid-2010s). The library came from 5' RACE. The reads were generated on an Illumina HiSeq 2500. A second 7 to 11 cycle PCR used a sample-barcoded 5' primer and a J-beta primer mix. TCRdb reran the public reads through fastp at Q25 and MiXCR, keeping productive beta chains. Rows with a matching CDR3 protein are joined into one entry that keeps the most common DNA and genes. Here the sample has more than 650,000 distinct CDR3 sequences; roughly 50% occur a single time. In total, the top ten clones hold roughly 37% of the sample. Sequencing was carried out using blood. The receptor set was obtained from a man at least 80 years old in good health.

This chain joins TRBV3-1 and TRBJ1-5; D is unresolved. The CDR3 length is 15 residues. V was trimmed by 0 bases and J by 9 bases, leaving 15 bases between them. Germline CDR1 LGHDT, CDR2 YNNKEL (reference sequence). CDR3 protein: CASSQDGYWGRPQHF. The CDR3 DNA is TGTGCCAGCAGCCAAGACGGTTACTGGGGTCGGCCCCAGCATTTT.

This clonotype occurred once. The rearrangement uses TRBV7-3 and TRBJ1-1, with D hard to call. The length of the CDR3 is 14 residues. V lost 7 bases, J lost 2 bases, and 14 bases lay in between. Germline loops: CDR1 SGHTA, CDR2 FQGTGA. The CDR3 sequence: CASTPSAGNTEAFF. In DNA, the CDR3 is TGTGCCAGCACCCCCTCGGCGGGTAACACTGAAGCTTTCTTT.

The rearrangement joins TRBV7-8 to TRBJ1-1; D gene ambiguous. Per the germline V gene, CDR1 is SGHVS and CDR2 is FQNEAQ. This CDR3 is 13 amino acids long. Trimming stripped 3 bases from V and 5 bases from J, with 10 bases between. CDR3: CASSFFGETEAFF. In nucleotides, the CDR3 is TGTGCCAGCAGCTTTTTCGGGGAAACTGAAGCTTTCTTT.

CDR3 sequence reads: CASSSQAGPTYEQYF. In DNA, the CDR3 is TGTGCCAGCAGCTCTCAAGCGGGCCCCACCTACGAGCAGTACTTC. The chain has TRBV7-2 and TRBJ2-4; tentative D call: TRBD2 (6 bases). With the DNA end fitting TRBJ2-7 better, the J assignment may be wrong. The CDR3 sequence is 15 residues long. CDR1 is SGHTA, CDR2 FQGNSA, per germline.

On this clonotype: A much more abundant neighbour one base away suggests this may be a read error. V is TRBV7-9 and J is TRBJ2-7; TRBD2 might be the D (5 bases). This CDR3 has 15 residues. V lost 7 bases, J lost 7 bases, and 23 bases lay in between. In germline, CDR1 is SEHNR, CDR2 FQNEAQ (reference sequence). DNA of the CDR3: TGTGCCAGCATAGGCGGGTTGGAGTCCTACAATGAGCAGTACTTC. Translating gives CASIGGLESYNEQYF.

This clonotype was seen a few times. V is TRBV12-3 or TRBV12-4 and J is TRBJ2-1, with TRBD2 matching 14 bases. The V and J ends lost 1 base and 6 bases, in that order; junction bases with no gene match: 8. This CDR3 has 18 residues. The DNA for the CDR3 is TGTGCCAGCAGTTTAGGTGTTGGGGGACTAGCGGGGGTCAATGAGCAGTTCTTC. Residues: CASSLGVGGLAGVNEQFF.

This chain links TRBV20-1 with TRBJ1-1; maybe TRBD1 (5 bases). The germline V and J ends were trimmed by 5 bases and 4 bases, with 17 bases remaining between them. The germline CDR1 and CDR2 sequences are DFQATT and SNEGSKA (reference sequence). CDR3 length equals 14 residues. Here the CDR3 DNA reads TGCAGTGCTGCCGAGACTGGGGGAGGCACTGAAGCTTTCTTT. This encodes CSAAETGGGTEAFF.

This clonotype has just one count. The chain carries TRBV11-2 and TRBJ2-5, with TRBD1 matching 10 bases. In germline, CDR1 is SGHAT, CDR2 FQNNGV. There are 14 residues in the CDR3. Germline trimming cut 5 bases from V and 11 bases from J; bases unmatched to any gene: 11. The CDR3 region is CASSLPSTGGKQYF. The CDR3 DNA reads TGTGCCAGCAGCCTGCCCTCGACAGGGGGCAAGCAGTACTTC.

This clonotype was found a few times. V and J are TRBV14 and TRBJ1-1; no clear D gene. V lost 1 base and J 5 bases, leaving 11 bases between the germline ends. Germline CDR1 and CDR2: SGHDN and FVKESK. This CDR3 has 14 residues. CDR3 loop: CASSQAPRYTEAFF. The CDR3 bases are TGTGCCAGCAGCCAAGCCCCTAGGTATACTGAAGCTTTCTTT.

V usage is TRBV12-3 or TRBV12-4 and J usage is TRBJ2-1; 9 bases fit TRBD2. V shed 5 bases and J 8 bases; nucleotides not matched to a gene: 10. CDR3 length: 15 amino acids. Here the CDR3 reads CASSLSLAGSDEQFF. CDR3 DNA sequence: TGTGCCAGCAGTCTGTCCCTAGCGGGAAGCGATGAGCAGTTCTTC.

The chain recombines TRBV6-1 with TRBJ2-1, with 10 bases fitting TRBD1. Germline lookup yields CDR1 MNHNS and CDR2 SASEGT. Losses at the gene ends were 7 bases for V and 10 bases for J; bases not matched to a gene: 13. CDR3 length: 15 residues. As DNA, the CDR3 is TGTGCCAGCACCAGAGGGGGGACAGGGGCCTACGAGCAGTTCTTC. Translation gives CASTRGGTGAYEQFF.

The gene calls are TRBV20-1 and TRBJ1-5; 7 positions match TRBD1. The V gene's germline CDR1 is DFQATT and CDR2 SNEGSKA (reference sequence). V was pared by 1 base and J by 4 bases, with 7 bases of the junction left unmatched. CDR3 length equals 15 residues. CDR3 nucleotides: TGCAGTGCTAGAGCGAGGGCGGGACAGAATCAGCCCCAGCATTTT. It translates to CSARARAGQNQPQHF.

This rearrangement joins TRBV5-6 to TRBJ1-5; no reliable D call. The CDR3 extends over 15 amino acids. The ends were cut back, 4 bases at V and 2 bases at J, with 13 bases in the middle. The germline V gene encodes CDR1 SGHDT and CDR2 YYEEEE. For the CDR3, the DNA is TGTGCCAGCAGCCCGGGAACTCTTCGCAATCAGCCCCAGCATTTT. It is translated as CASSPGTLRNQPQHF. The variable domain in full, completed from reference TRBV5-6 and TRBJ1-5, reads DAGVTQSPTHLIKTRGQQVTLRCSPKSGHDTVSWYQQALGQGPQFIFQYYEEEERQRGNFPDRFSGHQFPNYSSELNVNALLLGDSALYLCASSPGTLRNQPQHFGDGTRLSIL.

This chain links TRBV27 with TRBJ1-2, with D unresolved. Germline loops: CDR1 MNHEY, CDR2 SMNVEV (reference sequence). Deletions cut 4 bases from V and 5 bases from J, with 14 bases between. This CDR3 comprises 14 residues. The CDR3 sequence: CASSSPGRTYGYTF. The DNA of the CDR3 is TGTGCCAGCAGTTCACCAGGTCGAACGTATGGCTACACCTTC.

This clonotype has at least ten counts. The chain has TRBV5-1 and TRBJ1-1; 12 bases match TRBD1. V gave up 6 bases and J gave up 1 base; unmatched junction bases: 7. The germline V gene has CDR1 SGHRS and CDR2 YFSETQ. The CDR3 covers 16 residues. DNA of the CDR3: TGCGCCAGCATGTCGGGACAGGGGGCGCGGAACACTGAAGCTTTCTTT. Amino acids: CASMSGQGARNTEAFF.

This clonotype was counted only a few times. This chain links TRBV7-6 with TRBJ2-7, with TRBD1 matching 9 bases. Germline-derived CDR1 and CDR2 are SGHVS and FNYEAQ. CDR3 length: 14 residues. The ends lost 5 bases at V and 8 bases at J; junction bases unmatched: 10. CDR3 bases: TGTGCCAGCAGCATAACCGGGACAGGGAAAAAGCAGTACTTC. Residues: CASSITGTGKKQYF.

The chain's CDR3 is CSAREEPWGSSANEKLFF. For the CDR3, the DNA is TGCAGTGCTAGAGAGGAACCCTGGGGCTCGTCGGCTAATGAAAAACTGTTTTTT. The V gene is TRBV20-1, the J gene TRBJ1-4; D is perhaps TRBD1 (5 bases). The V end lost 0 bases, the J end lost 3 bases, and 20 bases lay between the germline ends. Germline V lookup: CDR1 DFQATT, CDR2 SNEGSKA (reference sequence). The CDR3 runs to 18 residues.

The J gene is TRBJ2-2, the V gene TRBV20-1; no clear D. The germline V gene has CDR1 DFQATT and CDR2 SNEGSKA (reference sequence). The V end was cut by 0 bases, the J end by 0 bases, with 8 bases between. CDR3 length: 15 amino acids. The CDR3, as DNA: TGCAGTGCTAGAGAGGGTAACGCGAACACCGGGGAGCTGTTTTTT. Translating gives CSAREGNANTGELFF.

To note about this clonotype: One base away lies a much larger clone, so this may be a sequencing read error. V usage is TRBV13 and J usage is TRBJ2-7; TRBD2 might be the D (6 bases). Germline V gene lookup returns CDR1 PRHDT and CDR2 FYEKMQ (reference sequence). V lost 5 bases and J 5 bases, leaving 19 bases between the germline ends. The CDR3 loop spans 15 amino acids. CDR3 region: CASSRHGTGSDEQYF. The CDR3, as DNA: TGTGCCAGCAGCCGCCATGGGACTGGATCTGACGAGCAGTACTTC.

V usage is TRBV11-2 and J usage is TRBJ2-3; TRBD2 agrees at 10 bases. This CDR3 is 16 amino acids long. V dropped 3 bases and J dropped 8; count of bases not matched to a gene: 11. CDR1 SGHAT and CDR2 FQNNGV come from the germline V gene. The CDR3 sequence is CASSFPSGRPDGTQYF. CDR3 nucleotides: TGTGCCAGCAGCTTCCCTAGCGGGAGACCCGATGGTACGCAGTATTTT.

This chain joins TRBV27 and TRBJ2-1; 9 positions agree with TRBD1. Unmatched junction bases numbered 9, after V lost 5 bases and J lost 4 bases. Germline CDR1 is MNHEY and CDR2 is SMNVEV (reference sequence). CDR3 size: 16 residues. Here the CDR3 reads CASSAQGAVMYNEQFF. CDR3 DNA sequence: TGTGCCAGCAGTGCACAGGGGGCGGTTATGTACAATGAGCAGTTCTTC.

This clonotype was counted only a few times. The rearrangement links TRBV25-1 to TRBJ1-2; 8 nucleotides agree with TRBD1. This CDR3 is 14 amino acids long. The V and J ends lost 9 bases and 2 bases, in that order; junction bases with no gene match: 8. Looked up from germline, CDR1 is MGHDK and CDR2 is SYGVNS. As DNA, the CDR3 is TGTGCCAGTCAGGGGGCTCACAGGAACTATGGCTACACCTTC. It yields the protein CASQGAHRNYGYTF.

The J gene is TRBJ1-4, the V gene TRBV27, with D perhaps TRBD1 (6 bases). The V gene's germline CDR1 is MNHEY and CDR2 SMNVEV (reference sequence). Trimming cost V 0 bases and J 5 bases, with 13 bases left between them. The CDR3 runs 16 residues. The CDR3 reads CASSLSLGGGNEKLFF. The CDR3 nucleotides are TGTGCCAGCAGTTTATCGTTAGGGGGTGGGAATGAAAAACTGTTTTTT.

The chain joins TRBV29-1 to TRBJ2-7, with D perhaps TRBD1 (6 bases). The germline CDR1 and CDR2 sequences are SQVTM and ANQGSEA. Trimming cost V 5 bases and J 5 bases, with 13 bases left between them. The CDR3 is 12 amino acids. The chain's CDR3 is CSVQGIADEQYF. In DNA, the CDR3 is TGCAGCGTTCAGGGGATAGCCGACGAGCAGTACTTC.

The chain joins TRBV15 to TRBJ1-1; D remains unclear. The CDR3 spans 14 residues. Trimming removed 1 base from V and 7 bases from J, with 13 bases in between. CDR1 is LNHNV and CDR2 is YYDKDF in the germline V gene (reference sequence). CDR3 loop: CATSRVILVDEAFF. DNA of the CDR3: TGTGCCACCAGCAGAGTTATCTTGGTCGATGAAGCTTTCTTT.

This chain joins TRBV5-5 and TRBJ2-6; 9 bases map to TRBD1. Germline trimming cut 4 bases from V and 0 bases from J; bases unmatched to any gene: 11. Per germline, CDR1 SGHKS and CDR2 YYEKEE (reference sequence). This CDR3 has 19 amino acids. The CDR3 region is CASSRKRDREFSGANVLTF. CDR3 nucleotides: TGTGCCAGCAGCCGGAAACGGGACAGGGAGTTCTCTGGGGCCAACGTCCTGACTTTC.

This sequence joins TRBV11-1 and TRBJ1-1; no reliable D call. In germline, CDR1 is SGHAT, CDR2 FQDESV (reference sequence). Trimming took off 5 bases at V and 4 bases at J, with 14 bases between the two ends. The CDR3 runs 14 residues. The CDR3 is CASSPWGKSTEAFF. The CDR3 DNA is TGTGCCAGCAGCCCCTGGGGTAAGAGCACTGAAGCTTTCTTT.

CDR3 amino acids: CSARIPRGTGGEEPQHF. DNA for the CDR3: TGCAGTGCTAGGATCCCGAGGGGGACAGGGGGTGAGGAGCCCCAGCATTTT. The chain uses TRBV20-1 and TRBJ1-5; TRBD1 matches at 11 bases. The CDR3 length is 17 residues. V was clipped by 3 bases and J by 8 bases; unmatched bases: 15. Per the germline V gene, CDR1 is DFQATT and CDR2 is SNEGSKA (reference sequence).

This clonotype was seen repeatedly, ten times or more. The rearrangement joins TRBV10-2 to TRBJ1-6; perhaps TRBD1 as D (6 bases). V lost 7 bases to trimming and J lost 8 bases, with 12 bases between them. The CDR3 consists of 13 residues. The germline V gene has CDR1 WSHSY and CDR2 SAAADI. The CDR3 bases are TGCGCCAGCATGCCCAGGGGAGATTCACCCCTCCACTTT. It codes for CASMPRGDSPLHF.

This clonotype was picked up a small number of times. The rearrangement joins TRBV9 to TRBJ2-7, with D tentatively TRBD2 (5 bases). Germline lookup yields CDR1 SGDLS and CDR2 YYNGEE. The CDR3 is made up of 13 amino acids. Between the trimmed V and J ends, which lost 0 bases and 6 bases, there was a span of 10 bases. CDR3 nucleotides: TGTGCCAGCAGCGTAGCCGAGGGCGGCGAGCAGTACTTC. Protein sequence: CASSVAEGGEQYF.

This clonotype was seen a handful of times. This chain joins TRBV7-6 and TRBJ2-3; TRBD2 matches at 8 bases. Losses at the gene ends were 5 bases for V and 0 bases for J; bases not matched to a gene: 4. The CDR3 has 15 amino acids. Germline CDR1 is SGHVS and CDR2 is FNYEAQ. CDR3 loop: CASSPLAVSTDTQYF. In DNA form, the CDR3 reads TGTGCCAGCAGCCCACTAGCGGTCAGCACAGATACGCAGTATTTT.

This clonotype was observed many times. The rearrangement links TRBV3-1 to TRBJ2-7; D is undetermined. There are 12 residues in the CDR3. V lost 6 bases and J 3 bases, leaving 9 bases between the germline ends. The V gene's germline CDR1 is LGHDT and CDR2 YNNKEL (reference sequence). CDR3 DNA sequence: TGTGCCAGCAGTCCTTCGGGCTACGAGCAGTACTTC. Protein: CASSPSGYEQYF.